The 25 T cell receptor beta chains listed next were all sequenced from one sample in a study of spatial heterogeneity in lung cancer. Study-wide findings and caveats: Higher tumor mutation counts went along with higher counts of expanded intratumoral alpha and beta TCRs.

The time point was: sample taken at primary tumor resection. TCRdb fed the 5' RACE reads into MiXCR, producing one record per CDR3 protein. The table has about 100,000 distinct CDR3 sequences, about 4.6% seen once. No antigen is known for these receptors. The sequenced sample was lung tumor tissue, obtained at surgery. Receptors were obtained from a male donor with early-stage non-small cell lung cancer.

This clonotype has more than one count but fewer than ten. The rearrangement joins TRBV3-1 to TRBJ2-1; D possibly uses TRBD1 or TRBD2 (6 bases each). Trimming stripped 4 bases from V and 4 bases from J, with 11 bases between. Germline V CDR1 and CDR2: LGHDT, YNNKEL (reference sequence). The CDR3 extends over 14 amino acids. CDR3 in amino acids: CASSRRGAYNEQFF. The CDR3 DNA reads TGTGCCAGCAGCCGTAGGGGGGCATACAATGAGCAGTTCTTC.

This clonotype was observed a few times. The gene calls are TRBV10-3 and TRBJ2-1; a weak D match, TRBD2 (5 bases). Germline assignment: CDR1 ENHRY and CDR2 SYGVKD. The CDR3 is 14 residues long. Trimming left V 10 bases short and J 2 bases short, with 15 bases between. CDR3 DNA sequence: TGTGCCACCAGAAAACCCGGGACCTACAATGAGCAGTTCTTC. This codes for CATRKPGTYNEQFF.

This clonotype was picked up many times. The chain uses TRBV4-1 and TRBJ1-6; tentatively, D is TRBD1 (5 bases). The germline gives CDR1 MGHRA, CDR2 YSYEKL. Trimming shortened V by 3 bases and J by 6 bases, and 12 bases separated the two germline ends. The CDR3 extends over 15 amino acids. CDR3 DNA: TGCGCCAGCAGCCACCCGCCGGGGGGTAATTCACCCCTCCACTTT. Its translation is CASSHPPGGNSPLHF.

For this clonotype: This may be a read error, as it is one base from a much larger clone. The chain is built from TRBV9 and TRBJ2-1; 15 nucleotides line up with TRBD2. Germline V lookup: CDR1 SGDLS, CDR2 YYNGEE. The CDR3 is made up of 16 amino acids. The CDR3 is CASSVGLAGGFDELFF. DNA for the CDR3: TGTGCCAGCAGCGTGGGACTAGCGGGAGGTTTCGATGAGCTGTTCTTC.

This clonotype was counted many times. The V and J genes are TRBV6-5 and TRBJ1-1; D uncertain. V shed 0 bases and J shed 1 base, with 6 bases lying between them. CDR1 is MNHEY, CDR2 SVGAGI, per germline. The CDR3 contains 14 residues. CDR3 nucleotide sequence: TGTGCCAGCAGTTACTCGAAATGGAACACTGAAGCTTTCTTT. It is translated as CASSYSKWNTEAFF.

This clonotype was found many times. The V gene is TRBV2, the J gene TRBJ2-7, with D perhaps TRBD1 (6 bases). The length of the CDR3 is 14 residues. Trimming took off 2 bases at V and 0 bases at J, with 8 bases between the two ends. Germline V gene lookup returns CDR1 SNHLY and CDR2 FYNNEI. The CDR3 DNA reads as TGTGCCAGCAGTGAAATAGGGGGCTCCTACGAGCAGTACTTC. It encodes CASSEIGGSYEQYF.

This clonotype was observed many times. This rearrangement joins TRBV6-1 to TRBJ2-7; a possible D gene is TRBD1 (6 bases). Germline CDR1 MNHNS, CDR2 SASEGT. Trimming took 5 bases from V and 3 from J, leaving 17 bases between them. The CDR3 has 15 residues. The CDR3: CASSYRTVTFYEQYF. DNA for the CDR3: TGTGCCAGCAGTTATCGGACAGTAACCTTCTACGAGCAGTACTTC.

At least ten counts were recorded for this clonotype. The V call is TRBV12-3 or TRBV12-4, the J call TRBJ1-3; D not resolved. The CDR3 loop spans 15 amino acids. The V gene lost 3 bases and the J gene lost 0 bases, with 9 bases spanning the gap. The CDR3 loop is CASSLGRSSGNTIYF. The CDR3 coding sequence is TGTGCCAGCAGTTTGGGCAGGTCCTCTGGAAACACCATATATTTT.

There are a few counts of this clonotype. V gene TRBV5-1 combines with J gene TRBJ2-7; tentative D call: TRBD2 (6 bases). V was cut by 3 bases and J by 5 bases, with 15 bases left in between. The CDR3 sequence is 14 residues long. Germline V gene sequence: CDR1 SGHRS, CDR2 YFSETQ. The DNA of the CDR3 is TGCGCCAGCAGCTCGGCGCGGGGCACGCACGAGCAGTACTTC. Translating gives CASSSARGTHEQYF.

This clonotype was seen repeatedly, ten times or more. The V and J genes are TRBV6-1 and TRBJ1-5; D not resolved. The CDR3 consists of 13 residues. Trimming shortened V by 5 bases and J by 5 bases, and 10 bases separated the two germline ends. Per the germline V gene, CDR1 is MNHNS and CDR2 is SASEGT. The DNA for the CDR3 is TGTGCCAGCAGTATTACACTTGATCAGCCCCAGCATTTT. As protein: CASSITLDQPQHF.

With regard to this clonotype: A much larger clonotype is one base distant, so this may be a read error. The chain couples TRBV28 to TRBJ2-3; TRBD2 aligns across 9 bases. This CDR3 contains 15 residues. From germline, CDR1 is MDHEN and CDR2 SYDVKM. In DNA form, the CDR3 reads TGTGCCAGCGCTCTTAGCGGGAGACAGAGAGATATGCAGTATTTT. This encodes CASALSGRQRDMQYF.

This clonotype has ten or more counts. The rearrangement links TRBV29-1 to TRBJ2-7, with 7 positions matching TRBD1. Unmatched junction bases numbered 7, after V lost 6 bases and J lost 2 bases. The CDR3 is 13 residues long. Germline lookup yields CDR1 SQVTM and CDR2 ANQGSEA. This chain's CDR3 is CSVRDSRAYEQYF. CDR3 in DNA: TGCAGCGTCCGGGACAGCCGAGCCTACGAGCAGTACTTC.

This clonotype has ten or more counts. The CDR3 coding sequence is TGTGCCAGCAGTACGGAGGCGGGGACTAGCGGGTATGATGAGCAGTTCTTC. The encoded protein is CASSTEAGTSGYDEQFF. This sequence joins TRBV27 and TRBJ2-1, with 12 bases aligning to TRBD2. V was clipped by 5 bases and J by 8 bases; unmatched bases: 13. The CDR3 extends over 17 amino acids. CDR1 and CDR2 from the germline V gene are MNHEY and SMNVEV (reference sequence).

This clonotype was counted at least ten times. The chain couples TRBV20-1 to TRBJ1-1; TRBD1 matches 8 bases. Germline lookup yields CDR1 DFQATT and CDR2 SNEGSKA (reference sequence). V was pared by 2 bases and J by 2 bases, with 7 bases of the junction left unmatched. The CDR3 is made up of 15 amino acids. The CDR3 DNA is TGCAGTGCTAGACCCTCCGGACAGGGTAACACTGAAGCTTTCTTT. It codes for CSARPSGQGNTEAFF.

This clonotype was observed at least ten times. V usage is TRBV7-9 and J usage is TRBJ2-2; D may be TRBD2 (6 bases). The CDR3 runs 13 residues. Germline CDR1 SEHNR, CDR2 FQNEAQ (reference sequence). Deletions cut 8 bases from V and 5 bases from J, with 12 bases between. CDR3 bases: TGTGCCAGCGTGACTAGAAATACCGGGGAGCTGTTTTTT. Translated: CASVTRNTGELFF.

The table lists this clonotype with many counts. The chain joins TRBV28 to TRBJ2-7; tentatively, D is TRBD2 (6 bases). CDR3 length equals 13 residues. The germline V gene has CDR1 MDHEN and CDR2 SYDVKM. V was trimmed by 3 bases and J by 5 bases, leaving 11 bases between them. In DNA, the CDR3 is TGTGCCAGCAGTTTGCCGGGGGATCACGAGCAGTACTTC. As protein: CASSLPGDHEQYF.

The chain links TRBV28 to TRBJ2-3, with 7 bases identical to TRBD2. Germline V gene lookup returns CDR1 MDHEN and CDR2 SYDVKM. With V trimmed by 2 bases and J by 6 bases, 8 bases remained unmatched. CDR3 size: 15 residues. The CDR3 here is CASSLSQNSGDTQYF. For the CDR3, the DNA is TGTGCCAGCAGTTTAAGTCAGAATAGCGGGGATACGCAGTATTTT.

This clonotype was found many times. The chain joins TRBV2 to TRBJ1-4; no clear D. The CDR3 runs to 13 residues. V dropped 6 bases and J dropped 5 bases, with 10 bases sitting between them. Germline CDR1 SNHLY, CDR2 FYNNEI. The CDR3 loop is CASSRAQNEKLFF. CDR3 sequence (DNA): TGTGCCAGCAGCCGGGCACAGAATGAAAAACTGTTTTTT. Filled out from reference TRBV2 and TRBJ1-4, the complete variable domain reads EPEVTQTPSHQVTQMGQEVILRCVPISNHLYFYWYRQILGQKVEFLVSFYNNEISEKSEIFDDQFSVERPDGSNFTLKIRSTKLEDSAMYFCASSRAQNEKLFFGSGTQLSVL.

This sequence joins TRBV27 and TRBJ1-3; 7 bases match TRBD1. CDR1 and CDR2 (germline): MNHEY, SMNVEV (reference sequence). The CDR3 length is 14 residues. V dropped 6 bases and J dropped 2; count of bases not matched to a gene: 4. The CDR3 DNA follows: TGTGCCAGCAGGGCCACAGGGGCTGGAAACACCATATATTTT. Its translation is CASRATGAGNTIYF.

The chain links TRBV7-2 to TRBJ2-5, with 11 bases lining up with TRBD2. From germline, CDR1 is SGHTA and CDR2 FQGNSA. CDR3 length: 16 residues. V dropped 5 bases and J dropped 5; count of bases not matched to a gene: 10. The chain's CDR3 is CASSSSGRAHLETQYF. The CDR3 bases are TGTGCCAGCAGCAGTAGCGGGAGGGCCCACCTGGAGACCCAGTACTTC.

In this sample, this clonotype turned up many times. The rearrangement joins TRBV2 to TRBJ2-7; no clear D. The CDR3 is 12 residues long. V was trimmed by 5 bases and J by 4 bases, leaving 9 bases between them. Germline loops: CDR1 SNHLY, CDR2 FYNNEI. In nucleotides, the CDR3 is TGTGCCAGCAGTCAACAGCTGTACGAGCAGTACTTC. Translation: CASSQQLYEQYF.

This chain links TRBV12-3 or TRBV12-4 with TRBJ1-6; TRBD1 matches at 9 bases. This CDR3 has 15 amino acids. After removal of 6 bases from V and 4 bases from J, the junction contained 4 bases not matched to a gene. The CDR3 DNA sequence: TGTGCCAGCAGCCGCGGACAGGGGTATAATTCACCCCTCCACTTT. It specifies CASSRGQGYNSPLHF.

In this sample, this clonotype turned up many times. The chain carries TRBV7-3 and TRBJ1-6, with D perhaps TRBD1 (5 bases). Trimming removed 4 bases at V and 12 bases at J, with 19 bases between. This CDR3 has 15 amino acids. Germline CDR1 is SGHTA and CDR2 is FQGTGA. The CDR3 here is CASSSFGHSSRPLHF. Written as DNA, the CDR3 is TGTGCCAGCAGCTCCTTTGGACATAGCTCAAGACCCCTCCACTTT.

This clonotype showed up just a few times. This chain joins TRBV15 and TRBJ1-6; TRBD1 matches 7 bases. Germline V gene lookup returns CDR1 LNHNV and CDR2 YYDKDF (reference sequence). J lost 10 bases, V lost 0 bases, and 6 bases had no gene match. The CDR3 contains 15 residues. The CDR3 loop is CATSRDTGATSPLHF. The CDR3 region has the DNA TGTGCCACCAGCAGAGATACAGGGGCCACATCACCCCTCCACTTT.

This clonotype was detected many times. The J gene is TRBJ1-6, the V gene TRBV5-1; no firm D call. The CDR3 spans 14 residues. The V end lost 0 bases, the J end lost 13 bases, and 14 bases lay between the germline ends. Per the germline V gene, CDR1 is SGHRS and CDR2 is YFSETQ. The CDR3 DNA reads TGCGCCAGCAGCTTGGCGGTCGGCGGTAATCCCCTCCACTTT. Translated: CASSLAVGGNPLHF.